This T cell receptor (beta chain) was sequenced during a study of OX40 agonist ivuxolimab in advanced cancers. Study outcomes and limitations: Averaging showed that CD8+ T cells had more expanded clones than CD4+ did.

Germline CDR1 reads KGHSH; CDR2 reads LQKENI. Trimming at V came to 6 bases and at J to 3 bases, leaving 10 bases not matched to a gene. The CDR3 is 15 residues long. Generated by immunoSEQ multiplex PCR, the TCRdb table keeps only in-frame clones and is missing some. This repertoire shows around 26,000 clones, more than 70% found once; its top ten account for 34%. This clone was counted only a few times. The antigen is unknown. The receptor comes from an adult with an advanced solid tumor such as melanoma, head and neck, liver or kidney cancer. Here the sequenced sample was CD4+ or CD8+ T cells sorted from blood, taken in a trial of the OX40 agonist ivuxolimab. This chain links TRBV18 with TRBJ1-2; 7 bases fit TRBD1. This CDR3 is CASSDRERLDYGYTF. The CDR3 region has the DNA TGTGCCAGCTCTGACAGGGAGAGGCTTGACTATGGCTACACCTTC.